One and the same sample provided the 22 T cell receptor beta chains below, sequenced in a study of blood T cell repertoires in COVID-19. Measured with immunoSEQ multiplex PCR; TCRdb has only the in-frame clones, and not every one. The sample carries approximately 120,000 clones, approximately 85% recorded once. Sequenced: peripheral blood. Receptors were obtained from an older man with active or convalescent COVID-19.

CDR3 in amino acids: CASSRYRTGDNSPLHF. In nucleotides, the CDR3 is TGTGCCAGCAGCAGATACCGGACAGGGGATAATTCACCCCTCCACTTT. The chain recombines TRBV7-8 with TRBJ1-6; 9 nucleotides match TRBD1. With 5 bases clipped from V and 5 bases from J, the junction kept 7 bases outside the gene matches. The CDR3 consists of 16 residues. CDR1 and CDR2 (germline): SGHVS, FQNEAQ.

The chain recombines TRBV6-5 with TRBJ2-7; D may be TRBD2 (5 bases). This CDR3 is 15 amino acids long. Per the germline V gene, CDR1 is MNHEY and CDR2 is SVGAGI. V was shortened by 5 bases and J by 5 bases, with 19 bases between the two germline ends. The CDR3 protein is CASSMLGLISHEQYF. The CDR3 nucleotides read TGTGCCAGCAGTATGCTAGGACTGATCAGCCACGAGCAGTACTTC.

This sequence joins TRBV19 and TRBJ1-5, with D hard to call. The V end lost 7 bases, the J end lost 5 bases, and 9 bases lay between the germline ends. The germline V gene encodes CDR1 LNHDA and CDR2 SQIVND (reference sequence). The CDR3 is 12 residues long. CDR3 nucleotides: TGTGCCAGTACCTGGCGGGATCAGCCCCAGCATTTT. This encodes CASTWRDQPQHF.

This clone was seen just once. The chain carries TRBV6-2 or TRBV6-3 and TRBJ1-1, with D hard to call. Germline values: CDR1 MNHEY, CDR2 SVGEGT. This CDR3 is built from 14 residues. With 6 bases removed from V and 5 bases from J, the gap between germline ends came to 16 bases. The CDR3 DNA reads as TGTGCCAGCAGGCCTTCTGGGAGTGGGACTGAAGCTTTCTTT. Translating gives CASRPSGSGTEAFF.

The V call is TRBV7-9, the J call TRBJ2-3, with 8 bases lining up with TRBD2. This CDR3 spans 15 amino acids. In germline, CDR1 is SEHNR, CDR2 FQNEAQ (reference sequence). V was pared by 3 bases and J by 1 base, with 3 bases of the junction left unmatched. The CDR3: CASSFSGRGTDTQYF. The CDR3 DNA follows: TGTGCCAGCAGCTTCAGCGGGAGAGGCACAGATACGCAGTATTTT.

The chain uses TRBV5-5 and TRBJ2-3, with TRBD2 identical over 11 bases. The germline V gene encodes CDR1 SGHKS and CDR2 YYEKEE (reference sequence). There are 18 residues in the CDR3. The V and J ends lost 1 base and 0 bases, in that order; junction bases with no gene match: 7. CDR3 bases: TGTGCCAGCAGCTTGCGTCTAGCGGGAGGCACTAGCACAGATACGCAGTATTTT. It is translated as CASSLRLAGGTSTDTQYF.

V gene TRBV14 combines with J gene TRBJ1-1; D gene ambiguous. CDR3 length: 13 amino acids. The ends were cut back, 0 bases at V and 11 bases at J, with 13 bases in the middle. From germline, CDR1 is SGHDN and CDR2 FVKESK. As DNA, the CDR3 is TGTGCCAGCAGCCAAGATATCTCCGGGAGGGCTTTCTTT. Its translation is CASSQDISGRAFF. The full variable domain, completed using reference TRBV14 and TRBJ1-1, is EAGVTQFPSHSVIEKGQTVTLRCDPISGHDNLYWYRRVMGKEIKFLLHFVKESKQDESGMPNNRFLAERTGGTYSTLKVQPAELEDSGVYFCASSQDISGRAFFGQGTRLTVV.

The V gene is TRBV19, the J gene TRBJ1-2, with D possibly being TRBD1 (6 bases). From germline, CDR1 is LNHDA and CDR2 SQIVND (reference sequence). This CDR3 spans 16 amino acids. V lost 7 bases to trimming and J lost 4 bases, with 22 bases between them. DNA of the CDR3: TGTGCCAGTACCCATATGCCCCAGGGGCTGAGCTATGGCTACACCTTC. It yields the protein CASTHMPQGLSYGYTF. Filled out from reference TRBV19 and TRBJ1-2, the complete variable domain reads DGGITQSPKYLFRKEGQNVTLSCEQNLNHDAMYWYRQDPGQGLRLIYYSQIVNDFQKGDIAEGYSVSREKKESFPLTVTSAQKNPTAFYLCASTHMPQGLSYGYTFGSGTRLTVV.

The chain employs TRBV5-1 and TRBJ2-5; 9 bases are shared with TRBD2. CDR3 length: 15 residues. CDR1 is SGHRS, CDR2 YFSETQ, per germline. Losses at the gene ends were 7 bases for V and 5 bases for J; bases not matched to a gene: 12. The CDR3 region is CASGAAGGSLETQYF. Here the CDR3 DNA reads TGCGCCAGCGGTGCAGCGGGGGGTTCGCTTGAGACCCAGTACTTC.

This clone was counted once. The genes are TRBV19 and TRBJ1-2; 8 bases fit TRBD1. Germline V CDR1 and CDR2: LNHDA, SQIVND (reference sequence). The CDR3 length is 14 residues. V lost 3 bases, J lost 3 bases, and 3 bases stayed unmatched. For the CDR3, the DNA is TGTGCCAGTAGTATGGACAGGGCTCACTATGGCTACACCTTC. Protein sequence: CASSMDRAHYGYTF.

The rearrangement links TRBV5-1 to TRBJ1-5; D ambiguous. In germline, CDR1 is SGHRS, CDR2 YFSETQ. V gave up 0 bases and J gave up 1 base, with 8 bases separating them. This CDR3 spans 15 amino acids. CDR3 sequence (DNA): TGCGCCAGCAGCTTGGGGGCGGGGAGCAATCAGCCCCAGCATTTT. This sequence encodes CASSLGAGSNQPQHF.

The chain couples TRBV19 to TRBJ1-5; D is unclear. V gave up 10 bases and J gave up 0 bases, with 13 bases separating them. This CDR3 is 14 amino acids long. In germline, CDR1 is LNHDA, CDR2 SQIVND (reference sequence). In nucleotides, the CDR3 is TGTGCCACCAAGAGGGCGAATAGCAATCAGCCCCAGCATTTT. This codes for CATKRANSNQPQHF.

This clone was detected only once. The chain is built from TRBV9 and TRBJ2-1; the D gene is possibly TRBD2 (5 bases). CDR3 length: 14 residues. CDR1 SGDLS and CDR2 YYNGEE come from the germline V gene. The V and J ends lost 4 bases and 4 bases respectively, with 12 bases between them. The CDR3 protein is CASSHGITYNEQFF. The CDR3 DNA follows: TGTGCCAGCAGCCACGGGATAACGTACAATGAGCAGTTCTTC.

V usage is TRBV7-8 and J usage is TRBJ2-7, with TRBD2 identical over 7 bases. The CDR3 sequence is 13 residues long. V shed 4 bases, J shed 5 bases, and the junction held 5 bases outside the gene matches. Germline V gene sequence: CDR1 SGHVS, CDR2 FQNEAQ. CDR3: CASSSGGWDEQYF. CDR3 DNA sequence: TGTGCCAGCAGCTCCGGGGGGTGGGACGAGCAGTACTTC.

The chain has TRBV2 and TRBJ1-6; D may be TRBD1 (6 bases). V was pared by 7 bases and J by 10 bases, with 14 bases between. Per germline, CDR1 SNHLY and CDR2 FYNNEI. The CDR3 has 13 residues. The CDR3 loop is CASKGEIGSPLHF. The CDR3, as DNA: TGTGCCAGCAAGGGGGAAATCGGCTCACCCCTCCACTTT.

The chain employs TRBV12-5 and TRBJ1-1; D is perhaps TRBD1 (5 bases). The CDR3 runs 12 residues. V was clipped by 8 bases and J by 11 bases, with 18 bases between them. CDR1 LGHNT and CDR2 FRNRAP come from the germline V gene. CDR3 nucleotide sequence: TGTGCTAGTTCCGGGGGGGTCGTTGACGCTTTCTTT. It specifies CASSGGVVDAFF.

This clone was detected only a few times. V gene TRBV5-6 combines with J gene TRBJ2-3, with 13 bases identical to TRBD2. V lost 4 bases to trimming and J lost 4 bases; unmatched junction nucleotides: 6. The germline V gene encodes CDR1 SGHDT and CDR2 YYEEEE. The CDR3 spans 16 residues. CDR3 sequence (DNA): TGTGCCAGCAGCGGATGGACTAGCGGGGGCCCAGATACGCAGTATTTT. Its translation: CASSGWTSGGPDTQYF.

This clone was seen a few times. The CDR3 nucleotides read TGTGCCAGCAGTTCCACTAGCGGGGGGCCCCCGTGGACGCAGTATTTT. Residues: CASSSTSGGPPWTQYF. V gene TRBV6-5 combines with J gene TRBJ2-3, with 12 bases that match TRBD2. The CDR3 is made up of 16 amino acids. With 4 bases clipped from V and 9 bases from J, the junction kept 11 bases outside the gene matches. Germline V lookup: CDR1 MNHEY, CDR2 SVGAGI.

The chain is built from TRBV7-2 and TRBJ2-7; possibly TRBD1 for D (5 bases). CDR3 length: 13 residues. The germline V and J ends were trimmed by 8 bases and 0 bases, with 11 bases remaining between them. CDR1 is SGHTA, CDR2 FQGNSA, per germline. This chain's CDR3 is CASQGPNSYEQYF. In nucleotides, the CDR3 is TGTGCCAGCCAGGGTCCGAACTCCTACGAGCAGTACTTC.

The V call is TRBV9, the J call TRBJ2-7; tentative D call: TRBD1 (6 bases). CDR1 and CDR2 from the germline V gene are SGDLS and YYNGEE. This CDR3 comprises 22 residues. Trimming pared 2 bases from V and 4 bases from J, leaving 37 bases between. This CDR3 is CASSVTHPRNRASYMSNYEQYF. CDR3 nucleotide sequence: TGTGCCAGCAGCGTTACTCACCCCCGAAACAGGGCATCATACATGAGCAATTACGAGCAGTACTTC. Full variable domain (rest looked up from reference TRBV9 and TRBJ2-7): DSGVTQTPKHLITATGQRVTLRCSPRSGDLSVYWYQQSLDQGLQFLIQYYNGEERAKGNILERFSAQQFPDLHSELNLSSLELGDSALYFCASSVTHPRNRASYMSNYEQYFGPGTRLTVT.

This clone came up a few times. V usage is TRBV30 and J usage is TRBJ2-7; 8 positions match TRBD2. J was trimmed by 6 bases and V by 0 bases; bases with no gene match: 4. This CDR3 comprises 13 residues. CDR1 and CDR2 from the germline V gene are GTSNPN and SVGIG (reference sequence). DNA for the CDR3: TGTGCCTGGAGTGTAAGTAGCGGGACCGAGCAGTACTTC. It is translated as CAWSVSSGTEQYF.

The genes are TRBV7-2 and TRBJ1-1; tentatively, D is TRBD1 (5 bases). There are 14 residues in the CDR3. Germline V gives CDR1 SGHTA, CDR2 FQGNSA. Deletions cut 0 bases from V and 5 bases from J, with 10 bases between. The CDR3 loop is CASSLAGGGTEAFF. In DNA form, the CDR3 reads TGTGCCAGCAGCTTAGCGGGTGGGGGGACTGAAGCTTTCTTT.